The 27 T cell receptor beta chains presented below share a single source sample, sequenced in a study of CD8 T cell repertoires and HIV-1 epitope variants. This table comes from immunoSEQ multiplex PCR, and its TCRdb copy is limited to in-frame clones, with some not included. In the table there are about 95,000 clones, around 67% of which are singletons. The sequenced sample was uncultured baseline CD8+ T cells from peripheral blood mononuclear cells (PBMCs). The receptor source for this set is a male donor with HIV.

The CDR3 is CASSHGQGRWYGYTF. CDR3 sequence (DNA): TGTGCCAGCAGTCACGGGCAGGGGAGATGGTATGGCTACACCTTC. The J gene is TRBJ1-2, the V gene TRBV28; a possible D gene is TRBD1 (6 bases). CDR3 size: 15 residues. Germline V lookup: CDR1 MDHEN, CDR2 SYDVKM. V gave up 5 bases and J gave up 5 bases, with 18 bases separating them.

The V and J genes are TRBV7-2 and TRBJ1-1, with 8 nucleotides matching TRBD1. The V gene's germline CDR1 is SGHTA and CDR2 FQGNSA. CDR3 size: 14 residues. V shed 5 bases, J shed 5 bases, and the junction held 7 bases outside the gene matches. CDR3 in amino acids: CASSRWTGNTEAFF. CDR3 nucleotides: TGTGCCAGCAGCCGTTGGACAGGGAATACTGAAGCTTTCTTT.

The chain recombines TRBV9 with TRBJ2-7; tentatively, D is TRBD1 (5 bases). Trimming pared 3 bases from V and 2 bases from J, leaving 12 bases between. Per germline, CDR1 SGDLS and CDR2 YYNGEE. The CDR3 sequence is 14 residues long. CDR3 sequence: CASSAVPTAYEQYF. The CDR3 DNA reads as TGTGCCAGCAGCGCTGTCCCGACAGCCTACGAGCAGTACTTC.

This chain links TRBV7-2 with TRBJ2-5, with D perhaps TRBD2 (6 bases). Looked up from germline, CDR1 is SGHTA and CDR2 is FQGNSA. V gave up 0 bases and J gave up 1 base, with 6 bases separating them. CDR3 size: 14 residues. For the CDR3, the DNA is TGTGCCAGCAGCTTAGCGGGAGGCCAAGAGACCCAGTACTTC. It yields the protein CASSLAGGQETQYF. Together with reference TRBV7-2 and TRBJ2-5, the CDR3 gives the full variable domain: GAGVSQSPSNKVTEKGKDVELRCDPISGHTALYWYRQSLGQGLEFLIYFQGNSAPDKSGLPSDRFSAERTGGSVSTLTIQRTQQEDSAVYLCASSLAGGQETQYFGPGTRLLVL.

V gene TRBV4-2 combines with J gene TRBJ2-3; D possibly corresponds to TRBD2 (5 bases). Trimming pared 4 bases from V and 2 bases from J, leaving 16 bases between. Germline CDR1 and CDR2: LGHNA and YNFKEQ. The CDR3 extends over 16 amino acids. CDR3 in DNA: TGTGCCAGCAGCCCTCTTATCAGCGGATTCACAGATACGCAGTATTTT. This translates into CASSPLISGFTDTQYF.

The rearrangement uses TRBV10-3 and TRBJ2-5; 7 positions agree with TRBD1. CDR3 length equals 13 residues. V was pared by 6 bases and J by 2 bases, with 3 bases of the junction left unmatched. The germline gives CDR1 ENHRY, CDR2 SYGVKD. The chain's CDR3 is CAIRAGGQETQYF. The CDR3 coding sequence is TGTGCCATCAGAGCAGGGGGTCAAGAGACCCAGTACTTC.

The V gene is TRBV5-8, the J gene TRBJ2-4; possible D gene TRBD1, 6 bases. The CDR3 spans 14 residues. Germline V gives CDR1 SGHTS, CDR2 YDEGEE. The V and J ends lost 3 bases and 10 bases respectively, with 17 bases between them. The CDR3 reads CASSSGQLPEIQYF. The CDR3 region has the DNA TGTGCCAGCAGCTCCGGACAGCTACCCGAAATTCAGTACTTC. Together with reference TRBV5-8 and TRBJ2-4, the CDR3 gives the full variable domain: EAGVTQSPTHLIKTRGQQATLRCSPISGHTSVYWYQQALGLGLQFLLWYDEGEERNRGNFPPRFSGRQFPNYSSELNVNALELEDSALYLCASSSGQLPEIQYFGAGTRLSVL.

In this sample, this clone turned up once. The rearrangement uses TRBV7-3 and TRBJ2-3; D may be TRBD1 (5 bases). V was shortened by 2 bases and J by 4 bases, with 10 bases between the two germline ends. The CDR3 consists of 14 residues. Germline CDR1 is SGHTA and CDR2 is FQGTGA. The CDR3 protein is CASSLYEGADTQYF. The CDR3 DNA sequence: TGTGCCAGCAGCTTATACGAAGGGGCAGATACGCAGTATTTT.

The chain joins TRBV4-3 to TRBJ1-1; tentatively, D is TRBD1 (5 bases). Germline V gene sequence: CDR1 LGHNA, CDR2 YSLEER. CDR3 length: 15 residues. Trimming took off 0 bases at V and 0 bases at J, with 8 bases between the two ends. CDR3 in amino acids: CASSQEPDMNTEAFF. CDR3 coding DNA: TGCGCCAGCAGCCAAGAACCGGACATGAACACTGAAGCTTTCTTT.

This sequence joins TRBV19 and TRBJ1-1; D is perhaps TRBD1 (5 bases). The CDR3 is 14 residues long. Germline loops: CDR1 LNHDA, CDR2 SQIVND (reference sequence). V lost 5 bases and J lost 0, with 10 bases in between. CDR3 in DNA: TGTGCCAGTAGTCGGGGACTCCTGAACACTGAAGCTTTCTTT. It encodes CASSRGLLNTEAFF.

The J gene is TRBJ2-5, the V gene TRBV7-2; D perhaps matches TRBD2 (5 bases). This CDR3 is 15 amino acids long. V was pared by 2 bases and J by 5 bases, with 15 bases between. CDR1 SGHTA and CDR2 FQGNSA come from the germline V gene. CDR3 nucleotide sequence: TGTGCCAGCAGCTTACAAGACTACCCTCGGGAGACCCAGTACTTC. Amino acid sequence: CASSLQDYPRETQYF.

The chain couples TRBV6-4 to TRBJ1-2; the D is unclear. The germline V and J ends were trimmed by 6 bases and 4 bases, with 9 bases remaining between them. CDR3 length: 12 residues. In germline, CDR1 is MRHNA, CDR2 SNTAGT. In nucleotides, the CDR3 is TGTGCCAGCAGGGATGTGGGCTATGGCTACACCTTC. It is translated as CASRDVGYGYTF.

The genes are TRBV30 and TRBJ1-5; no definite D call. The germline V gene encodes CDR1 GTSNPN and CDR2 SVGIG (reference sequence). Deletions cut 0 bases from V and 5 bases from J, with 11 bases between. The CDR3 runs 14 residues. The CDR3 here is CAWSVTNADQPQHF. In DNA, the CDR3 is TGTGCCTGGAGTGTGACTAACGCAGATCAGCCCCAGCATTTT.

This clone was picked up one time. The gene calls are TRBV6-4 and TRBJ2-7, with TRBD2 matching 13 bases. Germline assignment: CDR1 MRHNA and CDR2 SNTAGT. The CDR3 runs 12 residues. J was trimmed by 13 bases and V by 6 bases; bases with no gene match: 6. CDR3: CASRRRTSGRYF. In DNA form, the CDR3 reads TGTGCCAGCAGACGTCGGACTAGCGGGAGATACTTC.

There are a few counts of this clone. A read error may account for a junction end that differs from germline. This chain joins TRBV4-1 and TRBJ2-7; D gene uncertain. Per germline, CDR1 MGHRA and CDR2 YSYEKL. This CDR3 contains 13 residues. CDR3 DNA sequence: TGCGCCAGCAGCCAAGGGGGTTCCTCCGAGCAGTACTTC. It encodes CASSQGGSSEQYF.

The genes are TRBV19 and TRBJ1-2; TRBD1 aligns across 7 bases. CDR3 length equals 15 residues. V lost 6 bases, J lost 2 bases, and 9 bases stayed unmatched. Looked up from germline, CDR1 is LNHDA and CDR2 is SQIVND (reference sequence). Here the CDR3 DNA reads TGTGCCAGTAGACGACGGACAGGAAAAAACTATGGCTACACCTTC. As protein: CASRRRTGKNYGYTF.

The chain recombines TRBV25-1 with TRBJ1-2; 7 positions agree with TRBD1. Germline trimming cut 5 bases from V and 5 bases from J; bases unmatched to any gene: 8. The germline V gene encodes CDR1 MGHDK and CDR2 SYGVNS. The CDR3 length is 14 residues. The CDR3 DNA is TGTGCCAGCAGTCCTATAGGGACAGTTTATGGCTACACCTTC. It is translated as CASSPIGTVYGYTF.

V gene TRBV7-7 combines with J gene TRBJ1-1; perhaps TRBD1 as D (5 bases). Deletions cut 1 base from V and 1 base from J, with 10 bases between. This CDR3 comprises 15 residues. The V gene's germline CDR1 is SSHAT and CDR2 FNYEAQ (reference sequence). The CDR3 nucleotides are TGTGCCAGCAGCTTAGGGCAGGGAGAGAACACTGAAGCTTTCTTT. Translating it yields CASSLGQGENTEAFF.

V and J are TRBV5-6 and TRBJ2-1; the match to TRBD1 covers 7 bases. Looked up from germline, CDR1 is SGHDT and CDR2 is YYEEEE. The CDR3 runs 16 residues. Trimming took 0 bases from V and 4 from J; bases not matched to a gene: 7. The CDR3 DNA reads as TGTGCCAGCAGCTTGGTCTCCCAGGGGGAGTACAATGAGCAGTTCTTC. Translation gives CASSLVSQGEYNEQFF.

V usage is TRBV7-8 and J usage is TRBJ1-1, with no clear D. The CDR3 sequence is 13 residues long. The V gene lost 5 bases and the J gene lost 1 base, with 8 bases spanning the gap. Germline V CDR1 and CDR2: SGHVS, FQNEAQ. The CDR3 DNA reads TGTGCCAGCAGCCACCTACAGAACACTGAAGCTTTCTTT. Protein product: CASSHLQNTEAFF.

This chain's CDR3 is CASTPPPGGPYNEQFF. CDR3 DNA sequence: TGTGCCAGCACCCCTCCACCGGGAGGGCCCTACAATGAGCAGTTCTTC. The chain employs TRBV28 and TRBJ2-1; 8 nucleotides line up with TRBD2. Per germline, CDR1 MDHEN and CDR2 SYDVKM. The CDR3 totals 16 residues. Trimming at V came to 7 bases and at J to 2 bases, leaving 10 bases not matched to a gene.

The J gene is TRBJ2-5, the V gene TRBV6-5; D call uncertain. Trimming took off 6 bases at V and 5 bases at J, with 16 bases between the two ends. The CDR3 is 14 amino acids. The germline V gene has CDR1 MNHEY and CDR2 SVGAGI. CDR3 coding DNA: TGTGCCAGCAGCCTCCAGGACGGGCGGGAGACCCAGTACTTC. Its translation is CASSLQDGRETQYF.

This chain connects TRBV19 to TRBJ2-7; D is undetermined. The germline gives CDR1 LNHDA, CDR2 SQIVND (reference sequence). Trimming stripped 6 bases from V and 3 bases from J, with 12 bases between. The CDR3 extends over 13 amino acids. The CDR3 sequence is CASSPRSGYEQYF. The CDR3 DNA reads TGTGCCAGTAGCCCTAGATCCGGCTACGAGCAGTACTTC.

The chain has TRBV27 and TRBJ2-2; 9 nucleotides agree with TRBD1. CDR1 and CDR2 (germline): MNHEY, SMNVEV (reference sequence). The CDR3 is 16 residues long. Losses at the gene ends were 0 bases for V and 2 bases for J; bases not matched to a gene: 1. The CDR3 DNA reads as TGTGCCAGCAGTTTATCGACAGGGGGTAACACCGGGGAGCTGTTTTTT. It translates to CASSLSTGGNTGELFF.

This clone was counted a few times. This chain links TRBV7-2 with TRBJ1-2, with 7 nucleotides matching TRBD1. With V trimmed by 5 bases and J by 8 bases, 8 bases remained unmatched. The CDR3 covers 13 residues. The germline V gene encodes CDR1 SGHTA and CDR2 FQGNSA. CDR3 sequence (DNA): TGTGCCAGCAGCCCCGGGAGGGGGCAAGGCTACACCTTC. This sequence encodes CASSPGRGQGYTF.

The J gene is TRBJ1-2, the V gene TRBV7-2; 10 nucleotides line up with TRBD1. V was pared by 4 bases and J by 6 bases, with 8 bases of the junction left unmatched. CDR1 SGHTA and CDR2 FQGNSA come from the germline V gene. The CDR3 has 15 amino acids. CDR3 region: CASSSFSTGGNGYTF. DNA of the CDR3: TGTGCCAGCAGCTCCTTTTCGACAGGGGGCAATGGCTACACCTTC.

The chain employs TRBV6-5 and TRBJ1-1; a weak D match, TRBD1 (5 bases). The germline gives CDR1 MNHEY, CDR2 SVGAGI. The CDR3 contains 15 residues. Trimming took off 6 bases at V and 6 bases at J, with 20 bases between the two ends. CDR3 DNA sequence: TGTGCCAGCAGGCCGACAGAAGTCCTCCTCGCTGAAGCTTTCTTT. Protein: CASRPTEVLLAEAFF.